This T cell receptor beta chain was documented in a study of chemoradiotherapy in HPV16-positive cancers. At the level of the study: Candidate HPV-specific clones and shared TCR motifs came from two HPV16-positive patients.

CDR3 size: 16 residues. V lost 3 bases and J lost 7; bases outside the gene matches: 12. Germline CDR1 reads SGHAT; CDR2 reads FQNNGV. Sequencing used immunoSEQ multiplex PCR; TCRdb keeps in-frame clones, though not all of them. The sample lists around 62,000 clones, about nine tenths seen once, with more than 3.5% in the top ten. Sequenced here: blood, sampled from a patient who underwent chemoradiotherapy. The chain links TRBV11-2 to TRBJ2-1; 7 nucleotides agree with TRBD2. This TCR was recovered from a human donor with HPV-associated anogenital cancer. This CDR3 is CASSLSRPSGANEQFF. In nucleotides, the CDR3 is TGTGCCAGCAGCTTGAGCAGGCCTAGCGGAGCTAATGAGCAGTTCTTC.